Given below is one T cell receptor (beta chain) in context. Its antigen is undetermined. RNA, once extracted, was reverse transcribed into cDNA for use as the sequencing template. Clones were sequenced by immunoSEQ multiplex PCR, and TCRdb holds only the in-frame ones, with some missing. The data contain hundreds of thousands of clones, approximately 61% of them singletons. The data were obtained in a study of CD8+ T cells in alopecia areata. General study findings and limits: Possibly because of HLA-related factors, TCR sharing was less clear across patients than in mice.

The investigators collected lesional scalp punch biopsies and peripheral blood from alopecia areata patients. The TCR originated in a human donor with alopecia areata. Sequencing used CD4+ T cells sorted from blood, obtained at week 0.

The chain's CDR3 is CASSLTTGLLNTEAFF. Here the CDR3 DNA reads TGTGCCAGCAGCTTGACAACCGGACTCCTGAACACTGAAGCTTTCTTT. The chain links TRBV7-9 to TRBJ1-1; unclear D gene. The germline CDR1 and CDR2 sequences are SEHNR and FQNEAQ (reference sequence). This CDR3 is 16 amino acids long. V shed 3 bases and J shed 0 bases, with 14 bases lying between them. The full variable domain, its missing parts supplied by reference TRBV7-9 and TRBJ1-1, is DTGVSQNPRHKITKRGQNVTFRCDPISEHNRLYWYRQTLGQGPEFLTYFQNEAQLEKSRLLSDRFSAERPKGSFSTLEIQRTEQGDSAMYLCASSLTTGLLNTEAFFGQGTRLTVV.